A selection of T cell receptor beta chains follows, all from one sample in a study of early T cells in non-severe SARS-CoV-2 infection. TCRdb processed the 5' RACE reads anew with MiXCR; each CDR3 protein has one entry. The table includes fewer than 130,000 distinct CDR3 sequences, roughly 12% detected once. Here the sequenced sample was whole blood, taken at baseline. The receptors shown here come from an adult who was a healthcare worker with PCR-confirmed SARS-CoV-2 infection or an uninfected control (not recorded which). The CDR3 runs from the conserved cysteine through the conserved F or W. Each record gives: CDR3 protein, V gene, clone size, J gene. Not all rows give a size; the values are once, few, many and, for expanded clones, a class.

CDR3 protein: CSASKGTNTEAFF; V gene: TRBV20-1; clone size: -; J gene: TRBJ1-1
CDR3 protein: CASSYSKVIGAYEQYF; V gene: TRBV6-9; clone size: many; J gene: TRBJ2-7
CDR3 protein: CASSFGGVKNEQFF; V gene: TRBV7-3; clone size: few; J gene: TRBJ2-1
CDR3 protein: CASTIGTGITGELFF; V gene: TRBV2; clone size: -; J gene: TRBJ2-2
CDR3 protein: CASRQRLAGRYEQYF; V gene: TRBV12-3/TRBV12-4; clone size: -; J gene: TRBJ2-7
CDR3 protein: CSAQGALAGVPTDTQYF; V gene: TRBV20-1; clone size: many; J gene: TRBJ2-3
CDR3 protein: CASSLRSGNTIYF; V gene: TRBV5-1; clone size: few; J gene: TRBJ1-3
CDR3 protein: CASGPPGQSNYGYTF; V gene: TRBV6-5; clone size: -; J gene: TRBJ1-2
CDR3 protein: CVSSLMTGTYNEQFF; V gene: TRBV28; clone size: -; J gene: TRBJ2-1
CDR3 protein: CASSNPNTQYF; V gene: TRBV12-3/TRBV12-4; clone size: few; J gene: TRBJ2-3
CDR3 protein: CASESRSMNTEAFF; V gene: TRBV27; clone size: few; J gene: TRBJ1-1
CDR3 protein: CASSLAAGGPPETQYF; V gene: TRBV5-1; clone size: -; J gene: TRBJ2-5
CDR3 protein: CASSLDEGLPTGELFF; V gene: TRBV5-1; clone size: few; J gene: TRBJ2-2
CDR3 protein: CASSLEQTSPLHF; V gene: TRBV12-3/TRBV12-4; clone size: few; J gene: TRBJ1-6
CDR3 protein: CASSETQGSGTDTQYF; V gene: TRBV6-2/TRBV6-3; clone size: -; J gene: TRBJ2-3
CDR3 protein: CASSLGAQLGYTF; V gene: TRBV7-2; clone size: -; J gene: TRBJ1-2
CDR3 protein: CASSLQNNEQFF; V gene: TRBV5-1; clone size: -; J gene: TRBJ2-1
CDR3 protein: CASSWTGGADTQYF; V gene: TRBV27; clone size: few; J gene: TRBJ2-3
CDR3 protein: CASSPRGQPQHF; V gene: TRBV10-2; clone size: few; J gene: TRBJ1-5
CDR3 protein: CASSFNPNQPQHF; V gene: TRBV28; clone size: -; J gene: TRBJ1-5